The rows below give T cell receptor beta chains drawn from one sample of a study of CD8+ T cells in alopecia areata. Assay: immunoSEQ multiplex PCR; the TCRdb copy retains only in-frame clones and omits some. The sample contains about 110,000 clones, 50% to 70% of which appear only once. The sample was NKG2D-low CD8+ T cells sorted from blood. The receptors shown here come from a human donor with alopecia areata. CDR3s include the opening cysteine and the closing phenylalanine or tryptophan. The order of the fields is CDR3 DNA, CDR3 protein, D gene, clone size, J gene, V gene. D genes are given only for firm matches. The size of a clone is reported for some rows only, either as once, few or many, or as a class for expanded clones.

cdr3_nt: TGTGCCAGCAGCGCGTCCAGGGGAAGTAATCAGCCCCAGCATTTT
cdr3_aa: CASSASRGSNQPQHF
d_call: -
clone_size: -
j_call: TRBJ1-5
v_call: TRBV5-6

cdr3_nt: TGTGCCAGCAGTACTCTCGACAGGTTCTACGAGCAGTACTTC
cdr3_aa: CASSTLDRFYEQYF
d_call: -
clone_size: -
j_call: TRBJ2-7
v_call: TRBV27

cdr3_nt: TGTGCCAGCACCGATCTATGGGAAGGGGGTCAGCCCCAGCATTTT
cdr3_aa: CASTDLWEGGQPQHF
d_call: -
clone_size: few
j_call: TRBJ1-5
v_call: TRBV6-6

cdr3_nt: TGCAGTGTGGGGGGGGGACGGACAAACTTC
cdr3_aa: CSVGGGRTNF
d_call: TRBD2
clone_size: -
j_call: TRBJ2-7
v_call: TRBV20-1

cdr3_nt: TGTGCCAGCAGCTTACGATACAGGTCCCCACTCCAAGAGACCCAGTACTTC
cdr3_aa: CASSLRYRSPLQETQYF
d_call: -
clone_size: -
j_call: TRBJ2-5
v_call: TRBV7-2

cdr3_nt: TGTGCCAGTAGTACCTACCCAGGGCAGGAGGGCTACGAGCAGTACTTC
cdr3_aa: CASSTYPGQEGYEQYF
d_call: -
clone_size: -
j_call: TRBJ2-7
v_call: TRBV19

cdr3_nt: TGTGCCACCAGCAGACCGGGACTAGCGGAGCAGTTCTTC
cdr3_aa: CATSRPGLAEQFF
d_call: TRBD2
clone_size: -
j_call: TRBJ2-1
v_call: TRBV15

cdr3_nt: TGTGCCAGTAGTAGCTCTAGCGGGTACAATGAGCAGTTCTTC
cdr3_aa: CASSSSSGYNEQFF
d_call: TRBD2
clone_size: -
j_call: TRBJ2-1
v_call: TRBV19

cdr3_nt: TGCGCCAGCAGCCACATCAGTCGACGACAGGGGGAATCTTTCTTT
cdr3_aa: CASSHISRRQGESFF
d_call: TRBD1
clone_size: -
j_call: TRBJ1-1
v_call: TRBV4-1

cdr3_nt: TGTGCCAGCAGTACCGGGACCGCCGCCTACGAGCAGTACTTC
cdr3_aa: CASSTGTAAYEQYF
d_call: -
clone_size: -
j_call: TRBJ2-7
v_call: TRBV27

cdr3_nt: TGCGCCAGCAGTTTAGCGGGGGAGCAGTACTTC
cdr3_aa: CASSLAGEQYF
d_call: TRBD2
clone_size: -
j_call: TRBJ2-7
v_call: TRBV4-1

cdr3_nt: TGCGCCAGCAGCTTGGCTCTTGACAGCTCCAATGAAAAACTGTTTTTT
cdr3_aa: CASSLALDSSNEKLFF
d_call: -
clone_size: -
j_call: TRBJ1-4
v_call: TRBV5-1

cdr3_nt: TGTGCCAGCAGCTTAGGTTTGGGGACTAGCGGGAGGGCCCCGTTCTTC
cdr3_aa: CASSLGLGTSGRAPFF
d_call: TRBD2
clone_size: -
j_call: TRBJ2-1
v_call: TRBV11-2

cdr3_nt: TGTGCCAGCAGCTTTGCGGGAGCCTACGAGCAGTACTTC
cdr3_aa: CASSFAGAYEQYF
d_call: TRBD2
clone_size: -
j_call: TRBJ2-7
v_call: TRBV7-9

cdr3_nt: TGTGCCAGCAGTTCTTTCAGGGTTACGCCTGAAGCTTTCTTT
cdr3_aa: CASSSFRVTPEAFF
d_call: -
clone_size: -
j_call: TRBJ1-1
v_call: TRBV27